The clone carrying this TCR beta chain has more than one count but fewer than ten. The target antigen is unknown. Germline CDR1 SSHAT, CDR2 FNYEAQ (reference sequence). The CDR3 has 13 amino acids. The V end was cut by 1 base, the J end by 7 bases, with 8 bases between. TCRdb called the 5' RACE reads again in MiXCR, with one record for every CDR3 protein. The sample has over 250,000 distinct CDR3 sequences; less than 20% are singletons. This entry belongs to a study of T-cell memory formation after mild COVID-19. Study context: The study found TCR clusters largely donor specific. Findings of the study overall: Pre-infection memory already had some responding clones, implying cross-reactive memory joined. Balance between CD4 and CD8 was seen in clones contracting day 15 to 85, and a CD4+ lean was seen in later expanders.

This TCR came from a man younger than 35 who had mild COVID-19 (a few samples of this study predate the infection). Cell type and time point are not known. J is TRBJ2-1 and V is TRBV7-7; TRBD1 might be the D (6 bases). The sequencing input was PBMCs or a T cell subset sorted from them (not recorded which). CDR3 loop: CASSLVGTNEQFF. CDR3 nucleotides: TGTGCCAGCAGCTTAGTTGGGACAAATGAGCAGTTCTTC. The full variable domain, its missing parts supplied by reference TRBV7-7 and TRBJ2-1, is GAGVSQSPRYKVTKRGQDVTLRCDPISSHATLYWYQQALGQGPEFLTYFNYEAQPDKSGLPSDRFSAERPEGSISTLTIQRTEQRDSAMYRCASSLVGTNEQFFGPGTRLTVL.